The rows below give T cell receptor beta chains drawn from one sample of a study of beta chain features in type 1 diabetes. Sequencing used immunoSEQ multiplex PCR; TCRdb keeps in-frame clones, though not all of them. The repertoire holds 130,000 to 150,000 clones, with around an eighth as singletons. The sequencing input was central memory CD4+ T cells from blood. Receptor source: a man between 18 and 29 years old with type 1 diabetes. The CDR3 runs from the conserved cysteine through the conserved F or W. A D gene is named only where the DNA matches it firmly. A clone size is listed for some rows: how often the clone was seen (once, few, many), or a class if it is expanded.

D: .
V: TRBV5-4
size: few
J: TRBJ2-3
DNA: TGTGCCAGCAGCTTGATGCAGTCCTCTTCGGCGCAGTATTTT
CDR3: CASSLMQSSSAQYF

D: TRBD1
V: TRBV7-9
size: few
J: TRBJ2-7
DNA: TGTGCCAGCAGCCCCGGGGACAGGGGAACCTACGAGCAGTACTTC
CDR3: CASSPGDRGTYEQYF

D: .
V: TRBV30
size: few
J: TRBJ1-6
DNA: TGTGCCTGGAGTGCCGCCCGTTCGGGTAATTCACCCCTCCACTTT
CDR3: CAWSAARSGNSPLHF

D: .
V: TRBV28
size: .
J: TRBJ2-7
DNA: TGTGCCAGCAGTACCGGTTGGGACACCTACGAGCAGTACTTC
CDR3: CASSTGWDTYEQYF

D: .
V: TRBV5-6
size: few
J: TRBJ1-6
DNA: TGTGCCAGCAGCTTGGTTGACAGGTATAATTCACCCCTCCACTTT
CDR3: CASSLVDRYNSPLHF

D: .
V: TRBV14
size: few
J: TRBJ1-3
DNA: TGTGCCAGCAGCCAGGAGGGAGCCTCTCTGTTTAGAAACACCATATATTTT
CDR3: CASSQEGASLFRNTIYF

D: TRBD1
V: TRBV6-4
size: few
J: TRBJ1-1
DNA: TGTGCCAGCAGCCGACAGGGCGGGGAGACTGAAGCTTTCTTT
CDR3: CASSRQGGETEAFF

D: .
V: TRBV14
size: many
J: TRBJ2-1
DNA: TGTGCCAGCAGCTACACTGCCTCGGGTGAGCAGTTCTTC
CDR3: CASSYTASGEQFF

D: TRBD2
V: TRBV7-8
size: .
J: TRBJ2-5
DNA: TGTGCCAGCAGCCCCCGGGCTAGCGGGGGTGGGGAGACCCAGTACTTC
CDR3: CASSPRASGGGETQYF

D: TRBD2
V: TRBV14
size: .
J: TRBJ2-3
DNA: TGTGCCAGCAGCCCGCTTTTCGCCGTACGGGGGGTAACAGATACGCAGTATTTT
CDR3: CASSPLFAVRGVTDTQYF

D: .
V: TRBV5-1
size: .
J: TRBJ1-1
DNA: TGCGCCAGCAGCCCAACCGAGACCTACCCAACTGAAGCTTTCTTT
CDR3: CASSPTETYPTEAFF

D: .
V: TRBV30
size: few
J: TRBJ1-2
DNA: TGTGCCTGGAGTCGGGGCCTCTATGGCTACACCTTC
CDR3: CAWSRGLYGYTF

D: TRBD1
V: TRBV7-8
size: many
J: TRBJ2-5
DNA: TGTGCCAGCAGCTGGGGGACAGGTGCATCGGAGACCCAGTACTTC
CDR3: CASSWGTGASETQYF

D: .
V: TRBV30
size: few
J: TRBJ1-1
DNA: TGTGCCTGGAGTGTTGGGCCGAGCAGCACTGAAGCTTTCTTT
CDR3: CAWSVGPSSTEAFF

D: TRBD2
V: TRBV2
size: .
J: TRBJ2-5
DNA: TGTGCCCGCGGGAACGGGGGGACCCAAGAGACCCAGTACTTC
CDR3: CARGNGGTQETQYF

D: .
V: TRBV14
size: .
J: TRBJ2-2
DNA: TGTGCCAGCAGCCAAGTAGGCTCGAACACCGGGGAGCTGTTTTTT
CDR3: CASSQVGSNTGELFF

D: .
V: TRBV6-5
size: .
J: TRBJ2-7
DNA: TGTGCCAGCAGACGAGGCAGGGCCCGCGAGCAGTACTTC
CDR3: CASRRGRAREQYF

D: TRBD1
V: TRBV6-5
size: many
J: TRBJ2-7
DNA: TGTGCCAGCAGCCGGACAGGGGGTGACGAGCAGTACTTC
CDR3: CASSRTGGDEQYF

D: TRBD2
V: TRBV19
size: few
J: TRBJ2-7
DNA: TGTGCCAGTAGTGCTGGGACTAGCGGGGCGGATATTTACGAGCAGTACTTC
CDR3: CASSAGTSGADIYEQYF

D: .
V: TRBV30
size: few
J: TRBJ1-2
DNA: TGTGCCTGGAGTAGAGACCTGACAGTTAACTATGGCTACACCTTC
CDR3: CAWSRDLTVNYGYTF

D: TRBD1
V: TRBV30
size: few
J: TRBJ2-7
DNA: TGTGCCTGGAGGAGGGACAGGCCCTACGAGCAGTACTTC
CDR3: CAWRRDRPYEQYF

D: .
V: TRBV21-1
size: .
J: TRBJ1-2
DNA: TGTGCCAGCAGCAAAAAGGCCTATGGCTACACCTTC
CDR3: CASSKKAYGYTF

D: TRBD1
V: TRBV5-1
size: few
J: TRBJ1-2
DNA: TGCGCCAGCAGCTTGGGACAGGGAATTAACTATGGCTACACCTTC
CDR3: CASSLGQGINYGYTF

D: .
V: TRBV21-1
size: .
J: TRBJ2-7
DNA: TGTGCCAGCAGCAAACGCAACCCCCGGACAGGGACCTACGAGCAGTACTTC
CDR3: CASSKRNPRTGTYEQYF

D: .
V: TRBV7-9
size: .
J: TRBJ1-4
DNA: TGTGCCAGCAGCACCGCCCCCTTTAATGAAAAACTGTTTTTT
CDR3: CASSTAPFNEKLFF

D: TRBD1
V: TRBV4-1
size: .
J: TRBJ1-4
DNA: TGCGCCAGCAGCCCCCAACAGTCCCTCGGGACAGGCCTGGCTAATGAAAAACTGTTTTTT
CDR3: CASSPQQSLGTGLANEKLFF

D: .
V: TRBV11-3
size: .
J: TRBJ2-1
DNA: TGTGCCAGCAGCCCGTCCGGGGTTCAAACCTACAATGAGCAGTTCTTC
CDR3: CASSPSGVQTYNEQFF

D: .
V: TRBV10-3
size: .
J: TRBJ2-2
DNA: TGTGCCATCAGTGAGGGTGGCAGATGGACCGGGGAGCTGTTTTTT
CDR3: CAISEGGRWTGELFF

D: TRBD1
V: TRBV6-6
size: .
J: TRBJ2-7
DNA: TGTGCCAGCAGTGACAAGGGGACAGGGACCTACGAGCAGTACTTC
CDR3: CASSDKGTGTYEQYF